These 11 T cell receptor beta chains were sequenced from one sample in a study of shared clonotypes between healthy human individuals (TCRdb year 2020). CD8 naive samples were obtained by positive selection for CCR7 among CD45RO-negative cells, yielding a CD45RA+CCR7+ population from which TemRA cells were excluded. Library generation was performed with the immunoSEQ multiplex PCR assay. Here the immuneACCESS table is served through TCRdb, limited to in-frame sequences with V and J called. Missing clones are a known gap in these copies; in checked studies unresolved V genes cover under half, and the rest lacks a known reason. This sample lists over 2 million clones; about 95% were detected once. The top ten constitute around 1.1% of the sample. Sequencing used naive CD8+ T cells sorted from blood. This specimen's cell subset or site label, interpreted: CD45RA+CCR7+. These receptors were collected from a man younger than 30 in good health.

The gene calls are TRBV4-1 and TRBJ1-2, with D unresolved. CDR1 is MGHRA, CDR2 YSYEKL, per germline. The CDR3 extends over 14 amino acids. Trimming left V 0 bases short and J 3 bases short, with 8 bases between. The CDR3 here is CASSQDLWYYGYTF. The CDR3 nucleotides read TGCGCCAGCAGCCAAGACCTTTGGTACTATGGCTACACCTTC.

Note on this clone: The CDR3 carries no conserved terminal phenylalanine or tryptophan, so it likely arises from a read error. The CDR3 DNA reads as TGTGCCAGCAGCTCGGACAGGGAAGACTATGGCTACACCTCC. The encoded protein is CASSSDREDYGYTS. This chain uses TRBV5-6 with TRBJ1-2; TRBD1 agrees at 8 bases. From germline, CDR1 is SGHDT and CDR2 YYEEEE. Trimming took 3 bases from V and 3 from J; bases not matched to a gene: 4. The CDR3 length is 14 residues.

The chain combines TRBV7-8 with TRBJ1-1; D is possibly TRBD1 (5 bases). Germline CDR1 and CDR2: SGHVS and FQNEAQ. The CDR3 covers 15 residues. V lost 5 bases and J lost 3, with 16 bases in between. The CDR3 DNA follows: TGTGCCAGCAGCCAGAGACAGACCTTGGACACTGAAGCTTTCTTT. Residues: CASSQRQTLDTEAFF.

V and J are TRBV2 and TRBJ2-7; D not certain. This CDR3 spans 12 amino acids. The germline CDR1 and CDR2 sequences are SNHLY and FYNNEI. V lost 6 bases and J lost 2, with 8 bases in between. The CDR3: CASSYSAYEQYF. The CDR3 nucleotides are TGTGCCAGCAGCTACAGCGCCTACGAGCAGTACTTC.

This chain uses TRBV4-1 with TRBJ2-3, with 16 bases lining up with TRBD2. The germline gives CDR1 MGHRA, CDR2 YSYEKL. The CDR3 totals 17 residues. The trim removed 4 bases at V and 5 bases at J, leaving 6 bases unmatched. The CDR3 sequence is CASSPGTSGRAGDTQYF. CDR3 coding DNA: TGCGCCAGCAGCCCTGGGACTAGCGGGAGGGCCGGAGATACGCAGTATTTT.

The chain is built from TRBV14 and TRBJ2-3; 9 bases fit TRBD2. CDR3 length: 19 amino acids. Trimming cost V 4 bases and J 2 bases; bases outside gene matches: 16. Germline CDR1 reads SGHDN; CDR2 reads FVKESK. As DNA, the CDR3 is TGTGCCAGCAGCCCGGCCGGCGGGGGGGCCGAAGTTTTCACAGATACGCAGTATTTT. It codes for CASSPAGGGAEVFTDTQYF.

A single count supports this clone. The chain recombines TRBV20-1 with TRBJ2-1; D not certain. The CDR3 is made up of 11 amino acids. The ends were cut back, 5 bases at V and 7 bases at J, with 9 bases in the middle. Germline values: CDR1 DFQATT, CDR2 SNEGSKA (reference sequence). The CDR3 loop is CSAAPLNEQFF. CDR3 coding DNA: TGCAGTGCTGCCCCTTTAAATGAGCAGTTCTTC.

This chain connects TRBV30 to TRBJ1-5; D may be TRBD1 (5 bases). Trimming took 1 base from V and 0 from J, leaving 13 bases between them. Germline CDR1 reads GTSNPN; CDR2 reads SVGIG (reference sequence). CDR3 size: 16 residues. CDR3 nucleotide sequence: TGTGCCTGGAGTGACGGGGGTTGGGCTAGCAATCAGCCCCAGCATTTT. Protein sequence: CAWSDGGWASNQPQHF.

The chain carries TRBV4-1 and TRBJ1-5; possible D gene TRBD1, 5 bases. This CDR3 is 18 amino acids long. V lost 0 bases and J 0 bases, leaving 15 bases between the germline ends. CDR1 is MGHRA, CDR2 YSYEKL, per germline. CDR3 residues: CASSQEVGDGYSNQPQHF. The CDR3 DNA is TGCGCCAGCAGCCAAGAAGTCGGGGACGGATATAGCAATCAGCCCCAGCATTTT.

The rearrangement uses TRBV19 and TRBJ1-2, with TRBD1 as a possible D gene (6 bases). With 0 bases removed from V and 3 bases from J, the gap between germline ends came to 14 bases. Germline CDR1 is LNHDA and CDR2 is SQIVND (reference sequence). The CDR3 runs to 16 residues. The CDR3 region has the DNA TGTGCCAGTAGTATAGATCCCCAGAGGGGGTACTATGGCTACACCTTC. This gives the protein CASSIDPQRGYYGYTF.

CDR3 bases: TGTGCCAGCAGTGAAGCGGGCCTATGGGCTAGGGCCCCTACCTACGAGCAGTACTTC. It specifies CASSEAGLWARAPTYEQYF. The chain combines TRBV6-1 with TRBJ2-7; D is uncertain. CDR3 size: 19 residues. V shed 0 bases and J shed 2 bases, with 23 bases lying between them. Germline lookup yields CDR1 MNHNS and CDR2 SASEGT.